The 29 T cell receptor beta chains reported below all come from one sample, sequenced in a study of shared clonotypes between healthy human individuals. Profiling relied on immunoSEQ multiplex PCR, and the TCRdb table lists in-frame clones only, not all of them. Counted here are about 1,800,000 clones, approximately 94% occurring once; the ten biggest clones make up roughly 1.2%. Naive CD8 cells, CD45RO-negative and positively selected for CCR7, excluded terminally differentiated effector memory CD45RA+ cells. Sequencing was carried out using naive CD8+ T cells sorted from blood. These receptors originate from a man in his late teens or twenties in good health.

The gene calls are TRBV9 and TRBJ2-1; D is possibly TRBD1 (6 bases). In germline, CDR1 is SGDLS, CDR2 YYNGEE. The CDR3 runs to 15 residues. V was trimmed by 0 bases and J by 8 bases, leaving 15 bases between them. CDR3 protein: CASSVDGTSPDEQFF. As DNA, the CDR3 is TGTGCCAGCAGCGTAGACGGGACAAGTCCCGATGAGCAGTTCTTC. The full variable domain, completed using reference TRBV9 and TRBJ2-1, is DSGVTQTPKHLITATGQRVTLRCSPRSGDLSVYWYQQSLDQGLQFLIQYYNGEERAKGNILERFSAQQFPDLHSELNLSSLELGDSALYFCASSVDGTSPDEQFFGPGTRLTVL.

The rearrangement links TRBV7-6 to TRBJ2-3, with unresolved D. Trimming took 2 bases from V and 0 from J, leaving 9 bases between them. The CDR3 spans 15 residues. Germline assignment: CDR1 SGHVS and CDR2 FNYEAQ. The CDR3 sequence is CASSLTSVSTDTQYF. The CDR3 DNA follows: TGTGCCAGCAGCTTAACGTCAGTTAGCACAGATACGCAGTATTTT.

A word on this clone: The same CDR3 is also encoded by other DNA sequences in this sample. The chain uses TRBV5-1 and TRBJ1-1; no reliable D call. This CDR3 region has 14 residues. Trimming left V 5 bases short and J 0 bases short, with 11 bases between. CDR1 is SGHRS and CDR2 is YFSETQ in the germline V gene. The CDR3 reads CASSLAPLNTEAFF. The CDR3 DNA follows: TGCGCCAGCAGTTTAGCCCCTCTGAACACTGAAGCTTTCTTT.

The rearrangement links TRBV4-1 to TRBJ2-7; 10 bases are a match to TRBD2. The CDR3 loop spans 14 amino acids. From germline, CDR1 is MGHRA and CDR2 YSYEKL. With 5 bases clipped from V and 5 bases from J, the junction kept 6 bases outside the gene matches. The CDR3 bases are TGCGCCAGCAGCATGCTAGCGGGGGATGACGAGCAGTACTTC. It is translated as CASSMLAGDDEQYF.

This clone was seen only once. DNA of the CDR3: TGTGCCAGCAGCTCAGCGGACGGAATCTACGAGCAGTACTTC. Its protein product is CASSSADGIYEQYF. The genes are TRBV7-9 and TRBJ2-7; a weak D match, TRBD2 (5 bases). V lost 4 bases to trimming and J lost 3 bases, with 13 bases between them. Germline V CDR1 and CDR2: SEHNR, FQNEAQ (reference sequence). This CDR3 comprises 14 residues.

This clone was detected only once. V usage is TRBV6-5 and J usage is TRBJ2-6; TRBD1 matches at 7 bases. Germline assignment: CDR1 MNHEY and CDR2 SVGAGI. V trimming: 5 bases; J trimming: 1 base; junction bases outside the gene matches: 2. The CDR3 is made up of 15 amino acids. CDR3 in DNA: TGTGCCAGCAGTCTGACAGGGTCTGGGGCCAACGTCCTGACTTTC. It specifies CASSLTGSGANVLTF.

A remark on this clone: Within the sample, other DNA sequences also encode this same CDR3. The rearrangement links TRBV28 to TRBJ1-5; 8 bases fit TRBD1. The CDR3 covers 15 residues. Looked up from germline, CDR1 is MDHEN and CDR2 is SYDVKM. V trimming: 5 bases; J trimming: 1 base; junction bases outside the gene matches: 4. The CDR3 coding sequence is TGTGCCAGCAGTCCTAGACAGGGGAGCAATCAGCCCCAGCATTTT. Protein sequence: CASSPRQGSNQPQHF.

V and J are TRBV28 and TRBJ2-7; 9 nucleotides align to TRBD1. CDR1 MDHEN and CDR2 SYDVKM come from the germline V gene. The CDR3 is 16 residues long. The V gene end was trimmed by 1 base and the J gene end by 1 base; junction bases not matched to a gene: 5. CDR3 loop: CASSLSGTGSSYEQYF. The DNA of the CDR3 is TGTGCCAGCAGTTTATCCGGGACAGGGTCTTCCTACGAGCAGTACTTC.

The rearrangement links TRBV18 to TRBJ2-5; the D is unclear. V shed 5 bases and J shed 5 bases, with 15 bases lying between them. This CDR3 region has 14 residues. CDR1 KGHSH and CDR2 LQKENI come from the germline V gene. CDR3 nucleotides: TGTGCCAGCTCAGCGCTCAAAGGGTGGGAGACCCAGTACTTC. This sequence encodes CASSALKGWETQYF. Full variable domain (rest looked up from reference TRBV18 and TRBJ2-5): NAGVMQNPRHLVRRRGQEARLRCSPMKGHSHVYWYRQLPEEGLKFMVYLQKENIIDESGMPKERFSAEFPKEGPSILRIQQVVRGDSAAYFCASSALKGWETQYFGPGTRLLVL.

Remarks on this clone: Other DNA sequences from this sample encode an identical CDR3 as well. The V and J genes are TRBV4-3 and TRBJ2-1; 11 bases are shared with TRBD2. Germline-derived CDR1 and CDR2 are LGHNA and YSLEER. The CDR3 runs to 16 residues. V gave up 3 bases and J gave up 4 bases; unmatched junction bases: 5. CDR3 bases: TGCGCCAGCAGCCAGGGTACTAGCGGGAGTTACAATGAGCAGTTCTTC. It encodes CASSQGTSGSYNEQFF.

CDR3 residues: CAWSQDAGASYEQYF. The DNA of the CDR3 is TGTGCCTGGAGCCAAGACGCGGGGGCGTCCTACGAGCAGTACTTC. V and J are TRBV30 and TRBJ2-7, with D possibly matching TRBD2 (7 bases). The CDR3 has 15 amino acids. Germline loops: CDR1 GTSNPN, CDR2 SVGIG (reference sequence). Trimming left V 3 bases short and J 1 base short, with 16 bases between.

The chain joins TRBV4-1 to TRBJ1-3; TRBD1 is a possible D gene (5 bases). Per the germline V gene, CDR1 is MGHRA and CDR2 is YSYEKL. Between the trimmed V and J ends, which lost 1 base and 4 bases, there was a span of 8 bases. This CDR3 comprises 14 residues. The CDR3 DNA is TGCGCCAGCAGCCAAGCAGGGTTCGGAAACACCATATATTTT. This encodes CASSQAGFGNTIYF.

V gene TRBV5-1 combines with J gene TRBJ2-2; D gene unclear. V gave up 0 bases and J gave up 5 bases, with 5 bases separating them. CDR3 size: 13 residues. Looked up from germline, CDR1 is SGHRS and CDR2 is YFSETQ. CDR3 DNA sequence: TGCGCCAGCAGCTTGGCCCAGACCGGGGAGCTGTTTTTT. This sequence encodes CASSLAQTGELFF.

The CDR3 sequence: CAISESLIGEDEQYF. The CDR3 coding sequence is TGTGCCATCAGTGAGTCGCTTATAGGGGAGGACGAGCAGTACTTC. The V gene is TRBV10-3, the J gene TRBJ2-7, with D possibly being TRBD2 (6 bases). The CDR3 has 15 residues. CDR1 and CDR2 (germline): ENHRY, SYGVKD. The V end lost 0 bases, the J end lost 5 bases, and 14 bases lay between the germline ends.

V gene TRBV27 combines with J gene TRBJ2-5, with TRBD2 as a possible D gene (5 bases). This CDR3 has 15 amino acids. Deletions cut 6 bases from V and 0 bases from J, with 14 bases between. Germline CDR1 is MNHEY and CDR2 is SMNVEV (reference sequence). The CDR3 here is CASSSLRGYQETQYF. The CDR3 bases are TGTGCCAGCAGCTCCCTTAGAGGGTACCAAGAGACCCAGTACTTC.

About this clone: Other nucleotide sequences from this sample produce the same CDR3. The chain couples TRBV9 to TRBJ2-7; tentatively, D is TRBD1 or TRBD2 (5 bases each). Germline CDR1 SGDLS, CDR2 YYNGEE. V was cut by 0 bases and J by 4 bases, with 11 bases left in between. The CDR3 totals 14 residues. The CDR3 here is CASSVDGGLYEQYF. In DNA, the CDR3 is TGTGCCAGCAGCGTAGATGGGGGATTGTACGAGCAGTACTTC.

V is TRBV9 and J is TRBJ2-3, with 11 nucleotides matching TRBD2. This CDR3 region has 15 residues. Germline loops: CDR1 SGDLS, CDR2 YYNGEE. V lost 2 bases, J lost 4 bases, and 3 bases stayed unmatched. The CDR3: CASSVSGRVSDTQYF. In DNA, the CDR3 is TGTGCCAGCAGCGTTAGCGGGAGGGTTTCAGATACGCAGTATTTT.

This clone has more than one count but fewer than ten. The junction departs from germline at one end; a sequencing error may be responsible. Other DNA sequences in the sample encode the same CDR3. The chain carries TRBV7-7 and TRBJ2-5; no firm D call. The germline V gene has CDR1 SSHAT and CDR2 FNYEAQ (reference sequence). CDR3 length: 13 residues. The CDR3 is CASSLGSQETQYF. The CDR3 nucleotides read TGTGCTAGCAGCTTAGGCAGTCAAGAGACCCAGTACTTC.

V gene TRBV28 combines with J gene TRBJ2-4, with unresolved D. With 3 bases removed from V and 0 bases from J, the gap between germline ends came to 3 bases. Germline V gene lookup returns CDR1 MDHEN and CDR2 SYDVKM. The CDR3 covers 13 residues. The CDR3 protein is CASSLLAKNIQYF. In DNA, the CDR3 is TGTGCCAGCAGTTTGCTAGCCAAAAACATTCAGTACTTC.

V gene TRBV5-5 combines with J gene TRBJ2-7, with TRBD1 matching over 7 bases. V shed 3 bases, J shed 2 bases, and the junction held 8 bases outside the gene matches. The CDR3 loop spans 15 amino acids. The V gene's germline CDR1 is SGHKS and CDR2 YYEKEE (reference sequence). The CDR3 sequence is CASSSPNRGTYEQYF. The CDR3 coding sequence is TGTGCCAGCAGCTCCCCAAACAGGGGAACCTACGAGCAGTACTTC.

The chain is built from TRBV7-6 and TRBJ2-2; D possibly uses TRBD1 or TRBD2 (5 bases each). The V end was cut by 1 base, the J end by 4 bases, with 13 bases between. Germline CDR1 is SGHVS and CDR2 is FNYEAQ. The CDR3 covers 16 residues. CDR3 in amino acids: CASSLGARDGTGELFF. The CDR3 coding sequence is TGTGCCAGCAGCTTAGGTGCCAGGGACGGCACCGGGGAGCTGTTTTTT.

V usage is TRBV6-5 and J usage is TRBJ2-1, with 7 nucleotides matching TRBD2. Trimming at V came to 2 bases and at J to 1 base, leaving 5 bases not matched to a gene. Germline V gives CDR1 MNHEY, CDR2 SVGAGI. This CDR3 is 16 amino acids long. The CDR3 DNA follows: TGTGCCAGCAGTTACCTAGAGGGAGGGTCCTACAATGAGCAGTTCTTC. Its protein product is CASSYLEGGSYNEQFF.

The chain has TRBV6-6 and TRBJ1-2; TRBD1 matches at 10 bases. The V gene end was trimmed by 0 bases and the J gene end by 8 bases; junction bases not matched to a gene: 6. Germline CDR1 is MNHNY and CDR2 is SVGAGI (reference sequence). This CDR3 region has 15 residues. CDR3 bases: TGTGCCAGCAGTTACTCCTCCGGGACAGGGGAGGGCTACACCTTC. Translating gives CASSYSSGTGEGYTF.

The chain combines TRBV6-5 with TRBJ2-7; 9 bases are shared with TRBD1. J gave up 2 bases and V 10 bases, and 12 bases lay outside the gene matches. CDR3 length equals 15 residues. Germline CDR1 reads MNHEY; CDR2 reads SVGAGI. DNA of the CDR3: TGTGCCACCTCAACAGGGGGCGAAGGTCCCTACGAGCAGTACTTC. Its translation is CATSTGGEGPYEQYF.

With regard to this clone: The same CDR3 is also encoded by other DNA sequences in this sample. This sequence joins TRBV6-1 and TRBJ1-3; no clear D. The V end was cut by 8 bases, the J end by 4 bases, with 6 bases between. There are 11 residues in the CDR3. The germline CDR1 and CDR2 sequences are MNHNS and SASEGT. CDR3: CASGPGNTIYF. The CDR3 region has the DNA TGTGCCAGCGGACCGGGAAACACCATATATTTT.

This chain links TRBV4-1 with TRBJ2-1; no definite D call. The CDR3 contains 14 residues. The V end lost 2 bases, the J end lost 7 bases, and 12 bases lay between the germline ends. Germline loops: CDR1 MGHRA, CDR2 YSYEKL. Here the CDR3 reads CASSQWLGKNEQFF. CDR3 bases: TGCGCCAGCAGCCAATGGCTAGGTAAGAATGAGCAGTTCTTC.

The rearrangement joins TRBV9 to TRBJ2-2; the D gene is possibly TRBD2 (5 bases). The CDR3 extends over 16 amino acids. V lost 1 base, J lost 2 bases, and 12 bases lay in between. CDR1 is SGDLS and CDR2 is YYNGEE in the germline V gene. The CDR3 DNA sequence: TGTGCCAGCAGCGTATACGGGGTAGCTAACACCGGGGAGCTGTTTTTT. Encoded protein: CASSVYGVANTGELFF.

The chain links TRBV4-2 to TRBJ2-5, with D possibly matching TRBD2 (5 bases). The CDR3 loop spans 11 amino acids. Trimming removed 4 bases from V and 5 bases from J, with 5 bases in between. CDR1 and CDR2 (germline): LGHNA, YNFKEQ. As DNA, the CDR3 is TGTGCCAGCAGCCGGGAGGAGACCCAGTACTTC. It codes for CASSREETQYF.

The chain recombines TRBV4-1 with TRBJ2-2; 8 bases agree with TRBD1. The J segment lost 6 bases and the V segment lost 1 base, leaving 7 bases of the junction unmatched. Germline CDR1 and CDR2: MGHRA and YSYEKL. The CDR3 loop spans 16 amino acids. The CDR3 loop is CASSQGWTGLSGELFF. The CDR3 DNA reads TGCGCCAGCAGCCAAGGATGGACAGGGCTGTCCGGGGAGCTGTTTTTT.